Sequencing of this T cell receptor (beta chain) was carried out in a study of Ad26.COV2.S vaccination and SARS-CoV-2 variants. The overall study: Donor got 5x10^10 or 1x10^11 viral particles of Ad26.COV2.S.

Deletions cut 3 bases from V and 4 bases from J, with 10 bases between. CDR3 length equals 13 residues. Per germline, CDR1 SGHNT and CDR2 YYREEE (reference sequence). Clones were sequenced by immunoSEQ multiplex PCR, and TCRdb holds only the in-frame ones, with some missing. Altogether 300,000 to 350,000 clones are present, under 90% being singletons, with the ten largest covering 4.5% to 5.5%. Noted treatment: some 20 received Ad26.COV2.S at low or high dose, single or two shots; roughly 5 received placebo; per-sample allocation not given. On day 63 after the first injection, vaccine and placebo recipients gave samples. Donor was an adult aged 18-55 years in Boston. Study observations and caveats: Greater spike-specific TCR breadth was seen in vaccine recipients than in placebo recipients. After vaccination, substantial breadth of spike-specific CD8+ and CD4+ responses was reported.

About this clone itself: Its antigen is unidentified.

This sequence joins TRBV5-4 and TRBJ1-2; D not resolved. The TCR was taken from a person aged 18-60 years who received the Ad26.COV2.S COVID-19 vaccine or a placebo. Specimen: peripheral blood, collected in a trial of Ad26.COV2.S vaccine versus placebo. The CDR3: CASSSEVGYGYTF. CDR3 bases: TGTGCCAGCAGCTCGGAAGTAGGCTATGGCTACACCTTC.